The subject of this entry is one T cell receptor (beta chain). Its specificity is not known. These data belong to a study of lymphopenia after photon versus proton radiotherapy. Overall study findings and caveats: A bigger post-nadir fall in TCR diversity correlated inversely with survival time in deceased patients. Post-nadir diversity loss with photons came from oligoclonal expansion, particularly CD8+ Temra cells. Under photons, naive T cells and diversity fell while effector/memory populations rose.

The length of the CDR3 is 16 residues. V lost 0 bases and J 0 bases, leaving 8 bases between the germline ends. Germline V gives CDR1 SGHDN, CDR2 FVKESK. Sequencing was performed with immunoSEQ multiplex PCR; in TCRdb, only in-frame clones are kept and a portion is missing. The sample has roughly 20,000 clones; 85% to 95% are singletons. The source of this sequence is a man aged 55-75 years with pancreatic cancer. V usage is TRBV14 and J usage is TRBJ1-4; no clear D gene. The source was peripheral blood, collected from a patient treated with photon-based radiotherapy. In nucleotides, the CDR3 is TGTGCCAGCAGCCAAGAGATCCGAGCAACTAATGAAAAACTGTTTTTT. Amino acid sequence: CASSQEIRATNEKLFF.